Below, 13 T cell receptor beta chains from the same sample are listed, as sequenced in a study of blood T cells in healthy people across ages. Then a second PCR, running about 6 to 11 cycles, was carried out with a sample-barcoded 5' primer and a J-beta primer mix. TCRdb called the 5' RACE reads again in MiXCR, with one record for every CDR3 protein. The sample yields about 1.5 million distinct CDR3 sequences, roughly two fifths seen once. Sequencing was carried out using blood. The source is a woman aged 18-35 years in good health.

J is TRBJ1-2 and V is TRBV10-3; 9 nucleotides agree with TRBD1. This CDR3 has 14 amino acids. V lost 0 bases, J lost 6 bases, and 2 bases stayed unmatched. From germline, CDR1 is ENHRY and CDR2 SYGVKD. CDR3 residues: CAISESRTGDGYTF. The CDR3 DNA is TGTGCCATCAGTGAGTCACGGACAGGGGATGGCTACACCTTC.

This sequence joins TRBV28 and TRBJ2-4; perhaps TRBD2 as D (7 bases). Germline loops: CDR1 MDHEN, CDR2 SYDVKM. The CDR3 contains 15 residues. With 7 bases removed from V and 11 bases from J, the gap between germline ends came to 24 bases. CDR3 bases: TGTGCCAGCAACTGGGGGGGCGGGAGTGAGTCGGTTCAGTACTTC. Encoded protein: CASNWGGGSESVQYF.

This clonotype appeared a few times. V gene TRBV7-2 combines with J gene TRBJ1-4; no clear D. The CDR3 spans 12 residues. Trimming left V 1 base short and J 14 bases short, with 11 bases between. CDR1 SGHTA and CDR2 FQGNSA come from the germline V gene. The DNA for the CDR3 is TGTGCCAGCAGCTTAGATCGGTCGGGGCTGTTTTTT. Protein: CASSLDRSGLFF.

This clonotype was found a few times. V and J are TRBV6-5 and TRBJ2-1; TRBD2 aligns across 10 bases. Per germline, CDR1 MNHEY and CDR2 SVGAGI. V was pared by 0 bases and J by 4 bases, with 3 bases of the junction left unmatched. This CDR3 contains 16 residues. CDR3 residues: CASSYSGAGGYNEQFF. The CDR3 DNA follows: TGTGCCAGCAGTTACTCAGGAGCGGGAGGGTACAATGAGCAGTTCTTC.

The rearrangement joins TRBV27 to TRBJ1-2, with D possibly matching TRBD1 (5 bases). The CDR3 is made up of 11 amino acids. Germline lookup yields CDR1 MNHEY and CDR2 SMNVEV (reference sequence). Trimming cost V 6 bases and J 10 bases, with 12 bases left between them. The CDR3 protein is CASRQAGPYTF. In nucleotides, the CDR3 is TGTGCCAGCAGGCAGGCGGGACCCTACACCTTC.

V and J are TRBV11-2 and TRBJ2-3; D possibly corresponds to TRBD2 (6 bases). The CDR3 has 17 residues. Germline CDR1 and CDR2: SGHAT and FQNNGV. With 0 bases removed from V and 5 bases from J, the gap between germline ends came to 18 bases. Here the CDR3 DNA reads TGTGCCAGCAGCTTAGAGGACCGGGACTTTCCTCGAGATACGCAGTATTTT. Amino acid sequence: CASSLEDRDFPRDTQYF.

This chain joins TRBV28 and TRBJ2-5; the D is unclear. With 5 bases removed from V and 5 bases from J, the gap between germline ends came to 21 bases. CDR1 and CDR2 (germline): MDHEN, SYDVKM. The CDR3 consists of 16 residues. The CDR3 protein is CASSPAGIGLWETQYF. The CDR3 bases are TGTGCCAGCAGTCCAGCAGGCATAGGGTTATGGGAGACCCAGTACTTC.

The table lists this clonotype with a few counts. The V and J genes are TRBV11-2 and TRBJ2-1, with 8 bases that match TRBD1. Germline V lookup: CDR1 SGHAT, CDR2 FQNNGV. Unmatched junction bases numbered 7, after V lost 4 bases and J lost 2 bases. The CDR3 length is 16 residues. The CDR3 protein is CASSSTGGSAYNEQFF. DNA of the CDR3: TGTGCCAGCAGCTCAACAGGGGGTAGCGCCTACAATGAGCAGTTCTTC.

The V call is TRBV29-1, the J call TRBJ2-4, with D uncertain. The end of the DNA is better explained by TRBJ2-5, so the J call may be wrong. The CDR3 has 11 amino acids. Germline-derived CDR1 and CDR2 are SQVTM and ANQGSEA. For the CDR3, the DNA is TGCAGCGTTGGTGAGGACGAGACCCAGTACTTC. This sequence encodes CSVGEDETQYF.

The chain employs TRBV10-3 and TRBJ1-1; D remains ambiguous. There are 12 residues in the CDR3. CDR1 and CDR2 (germline): ENHRY, SYGVKD. The V end was cut by 8 bases, the J end by 3 bases, with 10 bases between. The CDR3 DNA reads TGTGCCATCGCCCCGGGCGACACTGAAGCTTTCTTT. Translating gives CAIAPGDTEAFF.

The genes are TRBV29-1 and TRBJ2-7; 9 bases agree with TRBD2. Trimming removed 4 bases from V and 5 bases from J; junction bases left unmatched: 9. Germline V gene data show CDR1 as SQVTM and CDR2 as ANQGSEA. The length of the CDR3 is 14 residues. The CDR3 DNA is TGCAGCGTTGTAAGTAGCGGGAGCCCCCACGAGCAGTACTTC. This translates into CSVVSSGSPHEQYF.

The chain employs TRBV25-1 and TRBJ1-2; 8 nucleotides match TRBD1. Trimming took 3 bases from V and 8 from J; bases not matched to a gene: 5. The germline V gene encodes CDR1 MGHDK and CDR2 SYGVNS. The CDR3 extends over 13 amino acids. CDR3: CASSDLRGQGYTF. CDR3 sequence (DNA): TGTGCCAGCAGTGACCTCAGGGGGCAAGGCTACACCTTC.

This clonotype was seen a few times. This chain uses TRBV7-9 with TRBJ1-1; the D is unclear. Trimming shortened V by 6 bases and J by 5 bases, and 10 bases separated the two germline ends. In germline, CDR1 is SEHNR, CDR2 FQNEAQ (reference sequence). There are 12 residues in the CDR3. In DNA, the CDR3 is TGTGCCAGCAGATGGATTGAGACTGAAGCTTTCTTT. Residues: CASRWIETEAFF.